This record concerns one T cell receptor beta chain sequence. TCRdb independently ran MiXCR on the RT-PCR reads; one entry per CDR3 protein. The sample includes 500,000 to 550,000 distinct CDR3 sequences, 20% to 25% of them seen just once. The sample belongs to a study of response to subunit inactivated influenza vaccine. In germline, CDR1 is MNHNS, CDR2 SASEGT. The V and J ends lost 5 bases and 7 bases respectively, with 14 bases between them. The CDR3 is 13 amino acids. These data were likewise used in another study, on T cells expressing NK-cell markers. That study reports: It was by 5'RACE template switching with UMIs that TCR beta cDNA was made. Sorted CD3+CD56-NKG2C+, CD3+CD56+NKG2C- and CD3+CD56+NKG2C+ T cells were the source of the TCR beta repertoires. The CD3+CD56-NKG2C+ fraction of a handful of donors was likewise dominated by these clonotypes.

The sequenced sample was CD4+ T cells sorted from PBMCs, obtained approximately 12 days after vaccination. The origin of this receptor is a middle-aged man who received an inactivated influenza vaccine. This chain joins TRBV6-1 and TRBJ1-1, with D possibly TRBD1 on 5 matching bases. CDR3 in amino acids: CASSRGMQGEAFF. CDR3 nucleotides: TGTGCCAGCAGTCGGGGGATGCAAGGTGAAGCTTTCTTT.